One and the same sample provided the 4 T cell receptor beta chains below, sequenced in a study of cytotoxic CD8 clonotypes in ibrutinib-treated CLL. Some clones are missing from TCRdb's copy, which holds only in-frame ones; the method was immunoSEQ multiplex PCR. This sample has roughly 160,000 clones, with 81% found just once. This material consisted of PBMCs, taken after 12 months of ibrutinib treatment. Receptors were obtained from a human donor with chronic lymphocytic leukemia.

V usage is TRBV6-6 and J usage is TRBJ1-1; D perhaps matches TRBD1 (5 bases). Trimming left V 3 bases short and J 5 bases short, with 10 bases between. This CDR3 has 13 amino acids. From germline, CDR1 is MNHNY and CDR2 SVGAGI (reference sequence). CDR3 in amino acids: CASSYSRGTEAFF. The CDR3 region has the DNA TGTGCCAGCAGTTATTCGAGGGGTACTGAAGCTTTCTTT.

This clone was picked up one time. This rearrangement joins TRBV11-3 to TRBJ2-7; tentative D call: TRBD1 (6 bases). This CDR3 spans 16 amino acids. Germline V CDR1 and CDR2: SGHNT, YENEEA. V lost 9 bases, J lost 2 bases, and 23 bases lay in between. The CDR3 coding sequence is TGTGCCAGACCAGGTTTGGACCTAAGGGACACCTACGAGCAGTACTTC. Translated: CARPGLDLRDTYEQYF.

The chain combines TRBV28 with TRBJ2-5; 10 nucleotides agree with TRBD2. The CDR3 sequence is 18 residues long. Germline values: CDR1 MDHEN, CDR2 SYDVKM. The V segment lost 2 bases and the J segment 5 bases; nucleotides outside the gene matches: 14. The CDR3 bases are TGTGCCAGCAGTTTAGATCGGGGTCTAGCGGGAGTTGGGGAGACCCAGTACTTC. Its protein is CASSLDRGLAGVGETQYF.

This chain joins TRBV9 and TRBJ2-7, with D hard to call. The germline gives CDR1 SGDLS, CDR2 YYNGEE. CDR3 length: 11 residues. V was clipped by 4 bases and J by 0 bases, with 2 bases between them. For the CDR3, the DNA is TGTGCCAGCAGCCGCTCCTACGAGCAGTACTTC. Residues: CASSRSYEQYF.